These T cell receptor beta chains were read from a single sample in a study of siplizumab effects on memory and regulatory T cells. The repertoire was sequenced with immunoSEQ multiplex PCR; TCRdb's copy has only in-frame clones and lacks some. The sample yields 70,000 or so clones, 91% seen once. The sequencing sample was made of CD8+ T cells sorted from blood. The receptors derive from a human donor in good health. Both conserved end residues are part of each CDR3. The D gene is left open where the match is weak. Clone size, where shown, is once, few, many, or a class for clones that have expanded.

TRBV9	TRBJ2-3	TRBD2	NA	TGTGCCAGCAGCGTAAGCGGGAGCGGGACAGATACGCAGTATTTT	CASSVSGSGTDTQYF
TRBV2	TRBJ2-5	TRBD2	NA	TGTGCCAGTTTCTTGGGGACTAGCGTGTACCAAGAGACCCAGTACTTC	CASFLGTSVYQETQYF
TRBV30	TRBJ1-1	NA	NA	TGTGCCTGGAGACCCCCGGGGGGGACTGAAGCTTTCTTT	CAWRPPGGTEAFF
TRBV7-3	TRBJ2-1	NA	NA	TGTGCCAGCAGCTTAACCAGCGGGACATACAATGAGCAGTTCTTC	CASSLTSGTYNEQFF
TRBV6-6	TRBJ2-1	NA	NA	TGTGCCAGCAAGTTTATGGGCTCCTACAATGAGCAGTTCTTC	CASKFMGSYNEQFF
TRBV2	TRBJ1-1	NA	NA	TGTGCCAGCAGGCGACAGGCCTGGGGATCTATGAACACTGAAGCTTTCTTT	CASRRQAWGSMNTEAFF
TRBV5-1	TRBJ2-7	TRBD1	NA	TGCGCCAGCAGCTTGGTGGGACAGGGTTACGAGCAGTACTTC	CASSLVGQGYEQYF
TRBV19	TRBJ1-2	TRBD1	NA	TGTGCCAGTAGTGTAGGGGGCCATGGCTACACCTTC	CASSVGGHGYTF
TRBV29-1	TRBJ2-2	NA	once	TGCGGGAAGCGGAACCCCACCGGGGAGCTGTTTTTT	CGKRNPTGELFF
TRBV7-6	TRBJ2-7	NA	NA	TGTGCCAGCAGCCCAACAGATTACTCCTACGAGCAGTACTTC	CASSPTDYSYEQYF
TRBV7-9	TRBJ2-3	NA	NA	TGTGCCAGCAGCTCCAACAGGGCCCCTACGCAGTATTTT	CASSSNRAPTQYF
TRBV11-2	TRBJ2-7	TRBD2	NA	TGTGCCAGCAGCCCCGGGACTAGCGTCTACGAGCAGTACTTC	CASSPGTSVYEQYF
TRBV5-1	TRBJ2-5	TRBD1	NA	TGCGCCAGCAGCTCCGGGACAGCGTACCAAGAGACCCAGTACTTC	CASSSGTAYQETQYF
TRBV21-1	TRBJ1-4	NA	NA	TGTGCCAGCAGCAAAGGCCGTGAGGCGGACGCAACTAATGAAAAACTGTTTTTT	CASSKGREADATNEKLFF
TRBV30	TRBJ1-4	NA	NA	TGTGCCTGGAGTCCCATATCCGTGGGGGAGGATGAAAAACTGTTTTTT	CAWSPISVGEDEKLFF
TRBV2	TRBJ1-1	NA	once	TGTGCCAGCAGTTCCCCGGGGGAGGACACTGAAGCTTTCTTT	CASSSPGEDTEAFF
TRBV7-9	TRBJ1-5	NA	NA	TGTGCCAGCAGCTTAGCCGATGGCAATAATCAGCCCCAGCATTTT	CASSLADGNNQPQHF
TRBV4-1	TRBJ2-7	TRBD1	NA	TGCGCCAGCAGCTACCGGGACAGGGAGTACGAGCAGTACTTC	CASSYRDREYEQYF
TRBV30	TRBJ2-2	TRBD1	once	TGTGCCTGGACCTCCGGGACAGGGAAGAACACCGGGGAGCTGTTTTTT	CAWTSGTGKNTGELFF
TRBV4-1	TRBJ2-3	NA	NA	TGCGCCAGCGCCCAGGTAGGAGGCCCGGGAGATACGCAGTATTTT	CASAQVGGPGDTQYF
TRBV7-9	TRBJ2-3	NA	once	TGTGCCAGCAGCCCCCGCTTCGACGATACGCAGTATTTT	CASSPRFDDTQYF
TRBV7-9	TRBJ2-7	TRBD1	NA	TGTGCCAGCAGCCTCCTCGGACAGGAGAGCTCCTACGAGCAGTACTTC	CASSLLGQESSYEQYF
TRBV6-1	TRBJ2-6	NA	NA	TGTGCCAGCAGAGAGACAGGGACTGGGTCCAACGTCCTGACTTTC	CASRETGTGSNVLTF
TRBV5-4	TRBJ2-1	TRBD2	NA	TGTGCCAGCAGCGGACTTAGCGGGAACTATGAGCAGTTCTTC	CASSGLSGNYEQFF
TRBV19	TRBJ1-1	NA	NA	TGTGCCAGTAGTATATCACTGAACACTGAAGCTTTCTTT	CASSISLNTEAFF
TRBV2	TRBJ2-7	NA	NA	TGTGCCAGCAGTTCGTTCCTTACTCAGTCGACAGAAACCTCCTACGAGCAGTACTTC	CASSSFLTQSTETSYEQYF
TRBV5-1	TRBJ2-7	TRBD2	NA	TGCGCCAGCAGCTTTGGCGGGGAGGGTTACGAGCAGTACTTC	CASSFGGEGYEQYF
TRBV14	TRBJ2-7	TRBD1	NA	TGTGCCAGCAGCCCCCGGGACAGGGGCACCTACGAGCAGTACTTC	CASSPRDRGTYEQYF
TRBV29-1	TRBJ1-4	NA	NA	TGCAGCGTTCAAGGGGACGGAGGGAATGAAAAACTGTTTTTT	CSVQGDGGNEKLFF
TRBV5-1	TRBJ2-7	TRBD1	once	TGCGCCAGCAGCTGGGACAGAGGTTTATCCTACGAGCAGTACTTC	CASSWDRGLSYEQYF
TRBV6-5	TRBJ1-1	NA	NA	TGTGCCAGCAGTTACTCGATAGGGGGGACTGAAGCTTTCTTT	CASSYSIGGTEAFF
TRBV27	TRBJ2-1	NA	NA	TGTGCCAGCACCCATACGGGAGAGCAGTTCTTC	CASTHTGEQFF
TRBV19	TRBJ2-6	NA	NA	TGTGCCAGTAGTATAGGGAGTGGGGCCAACGTCCTGACTTTC	CASSIGSGANVLTF
TRBV19	TRBJ2-1	NA	NA	TGTGCCAGTAGTATCTCCGGGACCACCTACAATGAGCAGTTCTTC	CASSISGTTYNEQFF
TRBV6-6	TRBJ2-1	NA	NA	TGTGCCAGCAGTTTAGGGAGCGGCTCCTCCTACAATGAGCAGTTCTTC	CASSLGSGSSYNEQFF
TRBV5-1	TRBJ1-1	TRBD1	NA	TGCGCCAGCAGCTCCACAGGGGTGGCGAACACTGAAGCTTTCTTT	CASSSTGVANTEAFF
TRBV6-5	TRBJ2-7	NA	NA	TGTGCCAGCAGTCCACACTACGAGCAGTACTTC	CASSPHYEQYF
TRBV19	TRBJ1-5	TRBD1	NA	TGTGCCAGTAGTCCCTGGGGACAGAGTCAGCCCCAGCATTTT	CASSPWGQSQPQHF
TRBV2	TRBJ1-2	TRBD1	NA	TGTGCCAGCAGCGAAGACAGGGGGGGATACTATGGCTACACCTTC	CASSEDRGGYYGYTF